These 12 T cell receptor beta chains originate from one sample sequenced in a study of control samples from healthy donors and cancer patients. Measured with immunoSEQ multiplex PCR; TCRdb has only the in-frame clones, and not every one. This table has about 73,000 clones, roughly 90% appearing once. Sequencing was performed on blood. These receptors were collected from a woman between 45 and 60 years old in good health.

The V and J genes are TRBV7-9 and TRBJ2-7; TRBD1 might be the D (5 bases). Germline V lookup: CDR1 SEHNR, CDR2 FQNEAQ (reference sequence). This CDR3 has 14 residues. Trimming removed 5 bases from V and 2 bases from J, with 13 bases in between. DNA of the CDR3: TGTGCCAGCAGCACTTCAGGGAACCCCTACGAGCAGTACTTC. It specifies CASSTSGNPYEQYF. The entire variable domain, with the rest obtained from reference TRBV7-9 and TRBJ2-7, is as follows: DTGVSQNPRHKITKRGQNVTFRCDPISEHNRLYWYRQTLGQGPEFLTYFQNEAQLEKSRLLSDRFSAERPKGSFSTLEIQRTEQGDSAMYLCASSTSGNPYEQYFGPGTRLTVT.

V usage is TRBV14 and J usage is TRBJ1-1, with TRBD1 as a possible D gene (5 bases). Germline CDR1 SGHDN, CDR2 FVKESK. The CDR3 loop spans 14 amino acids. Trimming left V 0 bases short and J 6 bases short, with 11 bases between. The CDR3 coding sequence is TGTGCCAGCAGCCAAGAATTCAGAGGGGCTGAAGCTTTCTTT. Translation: CASSQEFRGAEAFF.

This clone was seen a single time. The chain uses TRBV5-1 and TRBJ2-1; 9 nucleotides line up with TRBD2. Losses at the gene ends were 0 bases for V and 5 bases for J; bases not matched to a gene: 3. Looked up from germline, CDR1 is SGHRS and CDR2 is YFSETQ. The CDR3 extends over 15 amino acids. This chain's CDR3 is CASSLGASGNNEQFF. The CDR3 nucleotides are TGCGCCAGCAGCTTGGGTGCTAGCGGGAACAATGAGCAGTTCTTC.

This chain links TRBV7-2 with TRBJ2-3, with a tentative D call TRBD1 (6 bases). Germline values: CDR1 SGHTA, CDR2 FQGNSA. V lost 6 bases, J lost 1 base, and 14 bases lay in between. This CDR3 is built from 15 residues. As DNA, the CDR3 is TGTGCCAGCAGTACGTCAGGGGTCCGCACAGATACGCAGTATTTT. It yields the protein CASSTSGVRTDTQYF.

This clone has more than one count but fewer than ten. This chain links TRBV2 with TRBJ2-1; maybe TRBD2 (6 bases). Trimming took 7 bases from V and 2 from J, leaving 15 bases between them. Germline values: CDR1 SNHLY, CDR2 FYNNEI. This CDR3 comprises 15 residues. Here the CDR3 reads CASKAGTEPYNEQFF. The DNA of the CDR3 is TGTGCCAGCAAGGCCGGGACTGAACCCTACAATGAGCAGTTCTTC.

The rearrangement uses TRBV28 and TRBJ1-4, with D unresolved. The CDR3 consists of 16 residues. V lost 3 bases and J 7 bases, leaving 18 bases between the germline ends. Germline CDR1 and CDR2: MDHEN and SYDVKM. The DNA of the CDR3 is TGTGCCAGCAGTTTGTTTAAACGGGCGCAGGTTGAAAAACTGTTTTTT. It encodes CASSLFKRAQVEKLFF.

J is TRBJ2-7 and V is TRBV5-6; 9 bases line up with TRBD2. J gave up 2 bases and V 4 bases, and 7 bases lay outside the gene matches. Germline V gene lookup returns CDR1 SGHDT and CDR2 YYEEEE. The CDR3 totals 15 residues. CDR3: CASSGERLAAYEQYF. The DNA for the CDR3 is TGTGCCAGCAGCGGGGAGAGACTAGCGGCCTACGAGCAGTACTTC. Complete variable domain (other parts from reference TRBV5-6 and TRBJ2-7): DAGVTQSPTHLIKTRGQQVTLRCSPKSGHDTVSWYQQALGQGPQFIFQYYEEEERQRGNFPDRFSGHQFPNYSSELNVNALLLGDSALYLCASSGERLAAYEQYFGPGTRLTVT.

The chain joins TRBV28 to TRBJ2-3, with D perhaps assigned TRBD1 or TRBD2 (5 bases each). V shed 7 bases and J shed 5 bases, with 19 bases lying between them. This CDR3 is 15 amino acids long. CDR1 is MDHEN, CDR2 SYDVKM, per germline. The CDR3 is CASTLLGEYGDTQYF. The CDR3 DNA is TGTGCCAGCACTCTTCTAGGGGAGTACGGAGATACGCAGTATTTT.

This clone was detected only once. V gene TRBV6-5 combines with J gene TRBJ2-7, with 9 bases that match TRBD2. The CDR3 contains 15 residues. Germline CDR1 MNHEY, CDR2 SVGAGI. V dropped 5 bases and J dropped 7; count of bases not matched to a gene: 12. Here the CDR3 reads CASSRAAGGPGEQYF. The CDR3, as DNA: TGTGCCAGCAGTCGGGCGGCGGGAGGGCCGGGGGAGCAGTACTTC.

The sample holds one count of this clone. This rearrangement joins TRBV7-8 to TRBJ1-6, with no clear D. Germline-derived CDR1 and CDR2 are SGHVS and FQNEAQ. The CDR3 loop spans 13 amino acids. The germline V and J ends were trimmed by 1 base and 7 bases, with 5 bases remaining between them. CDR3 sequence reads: CASSLVPNSPLHF. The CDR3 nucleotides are TGTGCCAGCAGCTTAGTCCCAAATTCACCCCTCCACTTT.

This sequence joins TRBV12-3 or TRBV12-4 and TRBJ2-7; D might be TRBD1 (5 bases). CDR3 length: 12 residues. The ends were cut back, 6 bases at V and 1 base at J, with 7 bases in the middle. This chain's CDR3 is CASRGPSYEQYF. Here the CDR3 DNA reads TGTGCCAGCAGGGGGCCATCCTACGAGCAGTACTTC.

The CDR3 reads CASSWGQGPMNTEAFF. CDR3 nucleotide sequence: TGTGCCAGCAGCTGGGGACAGGGGCCAATGAACACTGAAGCTTTCTTT. The chain links TRBV5-8 to TRBJ1-1; 10 bases map to TRBD1. J was trimmed by 0 bases and V by 3 bases; bases with no gene match: 5. This CDR3 has 16 residues. Germline values: CDR1 SGHTS, CDR2 YDEGEE.